These 25 T cell receptor beta chains were sequenced from one sample in a study of cytomegalovirus exposure and HLA in healthy donors. The PCR was carried out with 60 Vbeta primers and 13 Jbeta primers. Measured with immunoSEQ multiplex PCR; TCRdb has only the in-frame clones, and not every one. Among some 80,000 clones listed, around 76% were seen once. Input material: PBMCs. These receptors all stem from a man between 18 and 35 years old in good health and CMV-seropositive.

This chain connects TRBV5-6 to TRBJ1-1; D remains unclear. CDR3 length equals 13 residues. Germline lookup yields CDR1 SGHDT and CDR2 YYEEEE. V lost 1 base and J lost 2, with 6 bases in between. CDR3 DNA sequence: TGTGCCAGCAGCTTGTCCCCTAACACTGAAGCTTTCTTT. Translated: CASSLSPNTEAFF.

The CDR3 region is CASRFSDNSYEQYF. CDR3 nucleotides: TGTGCAAGTCGCTTCTCGGACAACTCCTACGAGCAGTACTTC. The J gene is TRBJ2-7, the V gene TRBV12-2; no DNA check was done on the table's D call, TRBD1. TRBV12-2 is listed as a pseudogene. The CDR3 has 14 amino acids.

CDR3 loop: CASSFMAVSNQPQHF. The CDR3 region has the DNA TGTGCCAGCAGTTTTATGGCAGTTAGCAATCAGCCCCAGCATTTT. The rearrangement joins TRBV28 to TRBJ1-5; D uncertain. V lost 3 bases and J lost 0, with 9 bases in between. This CDR3 region has 15 residues. Looked up from germline, CDR1 is MDHEN and CDR2 is SYDVKM. Full variable domain (rest looked up from reference TRBV28 and TRBJ1-5): DVKVTQSSRYLVKRTGEKVFLECVQDMDHENMFWYRQDPGLGLRLIYFSYDVKMKEKGDIPEGYSVSREKKERFSLILESASTNQTSMYLCASSFMAVSNQPQHFGDGTRLSIL.

J is TRBJ2-5 and V is TRBV7-9; 9 bases agree with TRBD2. Trimming took 5 bases from V and 5 from J; bases not matched to a gene: 12. Germline CDR1 SEHNR, CDR2 FQNEAQ (reference sequence). The CDR3 has 16 residues. The CDR3 sequence: CASSLGLAGSSETQYF. In DNA, the CDR3 is TGTGCCAGCAGCCTGGGGCTAGCGGGAAGTTCGGAGACCCAGTACTTC.

CDR3 loop: CASSQEAANSPLHF. The CDR3 region has the DNA TGTGCCAGCAGCCAAGAAGCTGCGAATTCACCCCTCCACTTT. J is TRBJ1-6 and V is TRBV14; D is unclear. V lost 0 bases and J lost 7, with 7 bases in between. The germline V gene has CDR1 SGHDN and CDR2 FVKESK. This CDR3 spans 14 amino acids.

The chain has TRBV6-1 and TRBJ2-7; possibly TRBD2 for D (5 bases). Trimming removed 2 bases at V and 3 bases at J, with 11 bases between. CDR3 length equals 14 residues. Per the germline V gene, CDR1 is MNHNS and CDR2 is SASEGT. DNA of the CDR3: TGTGCCAGCAGTGAACTTGAGGGTCGCTACGAGCAGTACTTC. This translates into CASSELEGRYEQYF.

The chain uses TRBV19 and TRBJ1-1; D may be TRBD1 (5 bases). CDR3 length equals 13 residues. The V gene's germline CDR1 is LNHDA and CDR2 SQIVND (reference sequence). Between the trimmed V and J ends, which lost 11 bases and 8 bases, there was a span of 21 bases. The CDR3 DNA reads TGTGCCGTAACGCGCAGGGCCTTTGGAGAAGCTTTCTTT. Translated: CAVTRRAFGEAFF.

V gene TRBV7-9 combines with J gene TRBJ2-1, with a possible D match to TRBD2 (6 bases). The CDR3 spans 15 residues. CDR1 SEHNR and CDR2 FQNEAQ come from the germline V gene (reference sequence). V gave up 5 bases and J gave up 0 bases, with 11 bases separating them. CDR3 coding DNA: TGTGCCAGCAGCGTCCGGGGGAGCTCCTACAATGAGCAGTTCTTC. Encoded protein: CASSVRGSSYNEQFF.

The chain combines TRBV6-1 with TRBJ1-2; D uncertain. The CDR3 consists of 11 residues. The germline V and J ends were trimmed by 10 bases and 7 bases, with 13 bases remaining between them. Germline CDR1 reads MNHNS; CDR2 reads SASEGT. DNA of the CDR3: TGTGCCACCAACCTGGGCTCTGGCTACACCTTC. Translating gives CATNLGSGYTF.

The chain is built from TRBV5-1 and TRBJ2-5; TRBD2 matches 8 bases. V dropped 7 bases and J dropped 5; count of bases not matched to a gene: 7. Germline CDR1 is SGHRS and CDR2 is YFSETQ. There are 13 residues in the CDR3. CDR3 sequence reads: CASRSGSGETQYF. In DNA form, the CDR3 reads TGCGCCAGCCGCAGCGGGAGCGGGGAGACCCAGTACTTC.

This clone is labeled as medium-sized. The J gene is TRBJ1-4, the V gene TRBV27, with D perhaps TRBD1 (5 bases). Germline V gene sequence: CDR1 MNHEY, CDR2 SMNVEV (reference sequence). This CDR3 comprises 15 residues. Deletions cut 6 bases from V and 8 bases from J, with 19 bases between. DNA of the CDR3: TGTGCCAGCAGGTCCTATGGCAGGGTAGACGAAAAACTGTTTTTT. The encoded protein is CASRSYGRVDEKLFF. Using reference TRBV27 and TRBJ1-4 for the parts outside the CDR3, the full variable domain is EAQVTQNPRYLITVTGKKLTVTCSQNMNHEYMSWYRQDPGLGLRQIYYSMNVEVTDKGDVPEGYKVSRKEKRNFPLILESPSPNQTSLYFCASRSYGRVDEKLFFGSGTQLSVL.

This clone appeared a few times. J is TRBJ1-1 and V is TRBV5-1; D possibly corresponds to TRBD1 (5 bases). Germline CDR1 is SGHRS and CDR2 is YFSETQ. V lost 5 bases and J 5 bases, leaving 16 bases between the germline ends. CDR3 length equals 14 residues. This chain's CDR3 is CASSGGSRGTEAFF. CDR3 bases: TGCGCCAGCAGTGGCGGGTCCCGGGGGACTGAAGCTTTCTTT.

This clone has only a few counts. The genes are TRBV28 and TRBJ1-5; D might be TRBD1 (5 bases). V was pared by 9 bases and J by 0 bases, with 6 bases between. This CDR3 comprises 12 residues. CDR1 MDHEN and CDR2 SYDVKM come from the germline V gene. DNA for the CDR3: TGTGCCAGTCAGGGTAGCAATCAGCCCCAGCATTTT. Protein: CASQGSNQPQHF.

This clone was observed a handful of times. V and J are TRBV21-1 and TRBJ2-7; no DNA check was done on the table's D call, TRBD2. TRBV21-1 is a known pseudogene. The CDR3 totals 19 residues. The CDR3 nucleotides are TGTGCCAGCGAGGAAATGAGACTAGCGTGGAAGAATTGGTCCTACGAGCAGTACTTC. It specifies CASEEMRLAWKNWSYEQYF.

This sequence joins TRBV5-6 and TRBJ2-1; 7 nucleotides match TRBD1. V shed 3 bases and J 10 bases; nucleotides not matched to a gene: 13. This CDR3 has 15 residues. CDR1 and CDR2 from the germline V gene are SGHDT and YYEEEE. The CDR3 coding sequence is TGTGCCAGCAGCTCCCTTAAATCGACAGGGCTGGAGCAGTTCTTC. As protein: CASSSLKSTGLEQFF.

The chain is built from TRBV29-1 and TRBJ1-1; 7 nucleotides align to TRBD1. Germline trimming cut 8 bases from V and 4 bases from J; bases unmatched to any gene: 13. The CDR3 runs to 14 residues. The germline V gene encodes CDR1 SQVTM and CDR2 ANQGSEA. The CDR3 region is CSNYRQGVSTEAFF. The DNA of the CDR3 is TGCAGCAACTACCGACAGGGTGTAAGCACTGAAGCTTTCTTT.

The V and J genes are TRBV2 and TRBJ2-2; TRBD2 matches at 13 bases. The CDR3 extends over 16 amino acids. Germline V gene data show CDR1 as SNHLY and CDR2 as FYNNEI. V lost 6 bases to trimming and J lost 5 bases; unmatched junction nucleotides: 6. The CDR3 DNA is TGTGCCAGCAGGGGACTAGCGGGATTCGGAACCGGGGAGCTGTTTTTT. Its protein product is CASRGLAGFGTGELFF. Looking up the rest from reference TRBV2 and TRBJ2-2 gives the full variable domain: EPEVTQTPSHQVTQMGQEVILRCVPISNHLYFYWYRQILGQKVEFLVSFYNNEISEKSEIFDDQFSVERPDGSNFTLKIRSTKLEDSAMYFCASRGLAGFGTGELFFGEGSRLTVL.

This chain connects TRBV11-2 to TRBJ2-5, with a tentative D call TRBD1 (6 bases). The germline V gene encodes CDR1 SGHAT and CDR2 FQNNGV. Trimming left V 5 bases short and J 3 bases short, with 10 bases between. The CDR3 spans 13 residues. The CDR3 DNA reads as TGTGCCAGCAGCCGCAGGACAGAAGAGACCCAGTACTTC. Its translation: CASSRRTEETQYF. Based on the CDR3 plus reference TRBV11-2 and TRBJ2-5, the full variable domain is EAGVAQSPRYKIIEKRQSVAFWCNPISGHATLYWYQQILGQGPKLLIQFQNNGVVDDSQLPKDRFSAERLKGVDSTLKIQPAKLEDSAVYLCASSRRTEETQYFGPGTRLLVL.

This chain joins TRBV5-4 and TRBJ2-7; D gene uncertain. Germline V gene data show CDR1 as SGHNT and CDR2 as YYREEE (reference sequence). This CDR3 has 14 amino acids. Trimming left V 4 bases short and J 0 bases short, with 11 bases between. The chain's CDR3 is CASSRDTNSYEQYF. CDR3 DNA: TGTGCCAGCAGCCGCGACACAAACTCCTACGAGCAGTACTTC.

V gene TRBV30 combines with J gene TRBJ2-5; tentative D call: TRBD1 (6 bases). Trimming left V 4 bases short and J 5 bases short, with 20 bases between. CDR1 GTSNPN and CDR2 SVGIG come from the germline V gene (reference sequence). This CDR3 comprises 15 residues. The CDR3 sequence is CAWKAGGPLSETQYF. The CDR3 coding sequence is TGTGCCTGGAAGGCTGGGGGCCCATTGTCGGAGACCCAGTACTTC. Supplemented by reference TRBV30 and TRBJ2-5, the full variable domain reads SQTIHQWPATLVQPVGSPLSLECTVEGTSNPNLYWYRQAAGRGLQLLFYSVGIGQISSEVPQNLSASRPQDRQFILSSKKLLLSDSGFYLCAWKAGGPLSETQYFGPGTRLLVL.

The chain is built from TRBV2 and TRBJ2-5, with 9 bases fitting TRBD1. This CDR3 has 14 residues. Germline trimming cut 6 bases from V and 7 bases from J; bases unmatched to any gene: 9. Germline V gene data show CDR1 as SNHLY and CDR2 as FYNNEI. For the CDR3, the DNA is TGTGCCAGCAGACGGACAGGGGCCTTAGGGACCCAGTACTTC. As protein: CASRRTGALGTQYF.

The chain has TRBV18 and TRBJ2-3, with 8 bases identical to TRBD2. The V segment lost 8 bases and the J segment 0 bases; nucleotides outside the gene matches: 4. This CDR3 is 14 amino acids long. Germline CDR1 KGHSH, CDR2 LQKENI. The CDR3: CASNSGTSTDTQYF. The CDR3, as DNA: TGTGCCAGCAATAGCGGGACTAGCACAGATACGCAGTATTTT.

This chain joins TRBV10-2 and TRBJ2-1; 9 bases fit TRBD2. V lost 6 bases, J lost 9 bases, and 9 bases stayed unmatched. The germline CDR1 and CDR2 sequences are WSHSY and SAAADI. The CDR3 runs to 14 residues. CDR3 sequence: CASSSGGRAGEQFF. In DNA, the CDR3 is TGCGCCAGCAGCTCGGGCGGGAGGGCCGGTGAGCAGTTCTTC.

This clone was seen once. CDR3 nucleotide sequence: TGCGCCAGCAGCTTTCTCCAGGGGATTGAGACCCAGTACTTC. Amino acid sequence: CASSFLQGIETQYF. V is TRBV5-1 and J is TRBJ2-5; D is perhaps TRBD1 (6 bases). Trimming removed 2 bases from V and 5 bases from J, with 13 bases in between. CDR1 and CDR2 (germline): SGHRS, YFSETQ. This CDR3 spans 14 amino acids. Complete variable domain (other parts from reference TRBV5-1 and TRBJ2-5): KAGVTQTPRYLIKTRGQQVTLSCSPISGHRSVSWYQQTPGQGLQFLFEYFSETQRNKGNFPGRFSGRQFSNSRSEMNVSTLELGDSALYLCASSFLQGIETQYFGPGTRLLVL.

This clone came up once. The V and J genes are TRBV9 and TRBJ1-1; D gene uncertain. This CDR3 is built from 14 residues. V gave up 0 bases and J gave up 2 bases, with 8 bases separating them. CDR1 and CDR2 (germline): SGDLS, YYNGEE. The DNA for the CDR3 is TGTGCCAGCAGCGTAGTAGAGGGAAACACTGAAGCTTTCTTT. Its translation: CASSVVEGNTEAFF.